The subject of this entry is one T cell receptor (beta chain). The antigen is undetermined. This sample is part of a study of OX40 agonist ivuxolimab in advanced cancers. Notes on the study in general: Fewer expanded clones were found on average in CD4+ than in CD8+ T cells. Both blood CD4+ and CD8+ T cells showed clonal growth by week 6 at 0.1 to 3.0 mg/kg.

Some clones are missing from TCRdb's copy, which holds only in-frame ones; the method was immunoSEQ multiplex PCR. The profile shows tens of thousands of clones, approximately 86% of them singletons. On cycle 4 day 1 and cycle 7 day 1, as well as at baseline, blood was sampled. The sequenced sample was CD4+ or CD8+ T cells sorted from blood, obtained in a trial of the OX40 agonist ivuxolimab. The TCR was taken from an adult with an advanced solid tumor such as melanoma, head and neck, liver or kidney cancer.

This CDR3 reads CASSLELAGTQATNEKLFF. DNA of the CDR3: TGTGCCAGCAGCTTGGAATTGGCAGGGACCCAGGCAACTAATGAAAAACTGTTTTTT. This chain uses TRBV5-6 with TRBJ1-4; the D gene is possibly TRBD1 (5 bases). Trimming took 0 bases from V and 0 from J, leaving 18 bases between them. CDR3 length: 19 amino acids. Per germline, CDR1 SGHDT and CDR2 YYEEEE.